This paragraph reports one TCR beta chain. Its cognate antigen is unknown. The data belong to a study of T cell responses to AZD1222 COVID-19 vaccine. Study-level findings and limits: Seropositive at baseline were only a handful of AZD1222 recipients. Repertoire sampling occurred only after the peak T cell response.

Only in-frame clones appear in the TCRdb table, and some are missing; sequencing was by immunoSEQ multiplex PCR. The sample lists almost 70,000 clones, over 65% occurring once. Germline-derived CDR1 and CDR2 are MNHEY and SVGAGI. Trimming cost V 6 bases and J 8 bases, with 13 bases left between them. The CDR3 extends over 13 amino acids. This clonotype was sampled from an adult who received the AZD1222 COVID-19 vaccine. The starting material was peripheral blood, obtained 28 days after the second AZD1222 dose. This chain links TRBV6-5 with TRBJ1-4; tentative D call: TRBD1 (5 bases). The DNA of the CDR3 is TGTGCCAGCAGGGGAGCAGGGTACGAAAAACTGTTTTTT. As protein: CASRGAGYEKLFF.